The next 28 T cell receptor beta chains were all read from a single sample in a study of regulatory T cells in long-lasting Graves disease (dated by TCRdb to 2020 to 2022). Library generation was performed with multiplex PCR. Sequencing used an Illumina HiSeq 4000. To build TCR beta libraries, CDR3 regions were amplified by Arm-PCR using iRepertoire HTBI primers. TCRdb applied fastp at Q25 and MiXCR to the public reads, then kept only in-frame beta chains. One record per CDR3 amino acid sequence lists the most common genes and DNA. The table for this sample lists around 360,000 distinct CDR3 sequences; roughly 16% of them were counted only once. Around 20% of the sample belongs to the ten largest clones. The time point label for this specimen denotes: newly diagnosed GD, antithyroid drugs for less than 3 months. For both TCR sequencing and RNA sequencing, RNA was extracted from PBMCs using TRIzol.

The same data also contributed to another study, on T cells in Graves' hyperthyroidism and ophthalmopathy.

Sequencing was performed on peripheral blood mononuclear cells (PBMCs), taken at new diagnosis, from a patient treated with antithyroid drugs. The receptors originated from a woman between 18 and 29 years old with Graves disease. Donor details come from another sample of the same person, matched by shared clones.

This clonotype was detected only a few times. The chain combines TRBV28 with TRBJ1-3; D perhaps matches TRBD1 (6 bases). Germline V lookup: CDR1 MDHEN, CDR2 SYDVKM. The length of the CDR3 is 16 residues. V dropped 5 bases and J dropped 0 bases, with 14 bases sitting between them. CDR3 in amino acids: CASSRGGIGSGNTIYF. CDR3 DNA sequence: TGTGCCAGCAGTAGGGGGGGGATAGGCTCTGGAAACACCATATATTTT.

This clonotype showed up many times. The V and J genes are TRBV3-1 and TRBJ2-1; no definite D call. This CDR3 contains 11 residues. V was cut by 0 bases and J by 10 bases, with 4 bases left in between. Germline CDR1 LGHDT, CDR2 YNNKEL (reference sequence). The CDR3: CASSQDTEQFF. CDR3 nucleotides: TGTGCCAGCAGCCAAGACACCGAGCAGTTCTTC.

Only a few counts were recorded for this clonotype. The chain combines TRBV7-2 with TRBJ1-1; D is undetermined. V was pared by 5 bases and J by 0 bases, with 13 bases between. This CDR3 has 15 residues. The germline V gene has CDR1 SGHTA and CDR2 FQGNSA. The CDR3, as DNA: TGTGCCAGCAGCCTATTCCAGACAATGAACACTGAAGCTTTCTTT. Protein sequence: CASSLFQTMNTEAFF.

On this clonotype: Being one base from a much bigger clone, this may be a read error. The V call is TRBV15, the J call TRBJ2-3; D might be TRBD2 (5 bases). V was clipped by 0 bases and J by 5 bases, with 15 bases between them. The CDR3 runs 16 residues. Germline loops: CDR1 LNHNV, CDR2 YYDKDF (reference sequence). The CDR3 protein is CATSRDAGRGVDTQYF. In DNA, the CDR3 is TGTGCCACCAGCAGAGATGCCGGACGGGGAGTAGATACGCAGTATTTT.

In its sample, this clonotype was seen a few times. The rearrangement joins TRBV15 to TRBJ2-7; no clear D. The CDR3 length is 12 residues. The germline V gene has CDR1 LNHNV and CDR2 YYDKDF (reference sequence). V lost 1 base to trimming and J lost 5 bases, with 6 bases between them. CDR3 sequence reads: CATSRGQDEQYF. As DNA, the CDR3 is TGTGCCACCAGCAGAGGTCAAGACGAGCAGTACTTC. Based on the CDR3 plus reference TRBV15 and TRBJ2-7, the full variable domain is DAMVIQNPRYQVTQFGKPVTLSCSQTLNHNVMYWYQQKSSQAPKLLFHYYDKDFNNEADTPDNFQSRRPNTSFCFLDIRSPGLGDTAMYLCATSRGQDEQYFGPGTRLTVT.

In this sample, this clonotype turned up a few times. J is TRBJ1-1 and V is TRBV30; D is ambiguous. The CDR3 has 15 residues. Trimming stripped 2 bases from V and 7 bases from J, with 20 bases between. Germline CDR1 is GTSNPN and CDR2 is SVGIG (reference sequence). The CDR3 sequence is CAWSPGGAVILEAFF. For the CDR3, the DNA is TGTGCCTGGAGTCCCGGAGGCGCCGTAATCCTTGAAGCTTTCTTT.

The V gene is TRBV19, the J gene TRBJ2-1; D is uncertain. V lost 4 bases, J lost 3 bases, and 28 bases lay in between. This CDR3 is 20 amino acids long. CDR1 is LNHDA, CDR2 SQIVND, per germline (reference sequence). CDR3 sequence: CASSTPGPGSTPQIYNEQFF. The CDR3 DNA follows: TGTGCCAGTAGTACACCGGGCCCCGGGTCAACCCCACAAATCTACAATGAGCAGTTCTTC.

This clonotype was recorded at least ten times. The chain is built from TRBV28 and TRBJ2-7; possibly TRBD1 for D (6 bases). The tail of the sequence fits TRBJ2-5 better, so the J call may be wrong. The CDR3 has 13 residues. Germline V gene data show CDR1 as MDHEN and CDR2 as SYDVKM. DNA for the CDR3: TGTGCCAGCCAAAGGGGGAGACAAGAGACCCAGTACTTC. Its translation: CASQRGRQETQYF.

This clonotype was seen only a few times. This chain connects TRBV10-2 to TRBJ2-3; 7 nucleotides match TRBD2. The CDR3 has 17 amino acids. CDR1 and CDR2 (germline): WSHSY, SAAADI. V shed 0 bases and J 2 bases; nucleotides not matched to a gene: 8. CDR3 sequence (DNA): TGCGCCAGCAGTGAGTCAAACCGGCTAGCGGCCACAGATACGCAGTATTTT. Its translation: CASSESNRLAATDTQYF.

At least ten counts were recorded for this clonotype. The genes are TRBV27 and TRBJ1-2, with no clear D. Trimming shortened V by 5 bases and J by 8 bases, and 15 bases separated the two germline ends. The CDR3 runs to 13 residues. Germline loops: CDR1 MNHEY, CDR2 SMNVEV (reference sequence). The CDR3 region is CASSPPTRRGYTF. CDR3 nucleotides: TGTGCCAGCAGTCCACCCACCCGTAGAGGCTACACCTTC.

This clonotype was observed many times. The V gene is TRBV12-3 or TRBV12-4, the J gene TRBJ2-2; 10 bases fit TRBD1. V shed 3 bases, J shed 6 bases, and the junction held 4 bases outside the gene matches. CDR3 length: 15 amino acids. CDR3 in amino acids: CASSFGDRGAGELFF. The CDR3 DNA reads as TGTGCCAGCAGTTTTGGGGACAGGGGCGCCGGGGAGCTGTTTTTT.

The table lists this clonotype with a few counts. This CDR3 reads CSVRDRGTGELFF. CDR3 bases: TGCAGCGTTAGGGACAGGGGGACCGGGGAGCTGTTTTTT. V usage is TRBV29-1 and J usage is TRBJ2-2; TRBD1 matches 11 bases. Per the germline V gene, CDR1 is SQVTM and CDR2 is ANQGSEA. The CDR3 totals 13 residues. V lost 5 bases and J lost 5; bases outside the gene matches: 1.

The V and J genes are TRBV20-1 and TRBJ2-6, with a tentative D call TRBD1 (6 bases). Germline CDR1 and CDR2: DFQATT and SNEGSKA (reference sequence). Trimming shortened V by 5 bases and J by 0 bases, and 8 bases separated the two germline ends. The CDR3 loop spans 14 amino acids. The CDR3 region is CSAQQGSGANVLTF. In DNA, the CDR3 is TGCAGTGCTCAACAGGGCTCTGGGGCCAACGTCCTGACTTTC.

This clonotype was counted ten times or more. The CDR3 region has the DNA TGTGCCTGGAGTCTTAGCGGATACAATGAGCAGTTCTTC. Translating it yields CAWSLSGYNEQFF. The rearrangement links TRBV30 to TRBJ2-1, with D possibly being TRBD2 (6 bases). CDR1 is GTSNPN, CDR2 SVGIG, per germline (reference sequence). The CDR3 is made up of 13 amino acids. Trimming shortened V by 2 bases and J by 4 bases, and 9 bases separated the two germline ends.

The rearrangement links TRBV12-3 or TRBV12-4 to TRBJ1-5; a possible D gene is TRBD1 (6 bases). Trimming left V 3 bases short and J 4 bases short, with 16 bases between. There are 16 residues in the CDR3. The CDR3 DNA is TGTGCCAGCAGTTTGCTAGCGGGGGGCGCGAATCAGCCCCAGCATTTT. It specifies CASSLLAGGANQPQHF.

The V and J genes are TRBV4-1 and TRBJ1-4; TRBD1 matches 7 bases. Trimming took 9 bases from V and 1 from J; bases not matched to a gene: 5. The CDR3 length is 14 residues. From germline, CDR1 is MGHRA and CDR2 YSYEKL. CDR3 DNA sequence: TGCGCCAGTACTCAGGGGGGAACTAATGAAAAACTGTTTTTT. Protein product: CASTQGGTNEKLFF.

The V call is TRBV5-1, the J call TRBJ1-6; D remains ambiguous. V lost 4 bases and J 6 bases, leaving 14 bases between the germline ends. Germline CDR1 SGHRS, CDR2 YFSETQ. The CDR3 extends over 15 amino acids. DNA of the CDR3: TGCGCCAGCAGCGTAGAGGGTCAGATTAATTCACCCCTCCACTTT. Its translation: CASSVEGQINSPLHF.

This clonotype has ten or more counts. The chain combines TRBV5-1 with TRBJ2-7; 8 bases map to TRBD1. The CDR3 length is 14 residues. Trimming cost V 4 bases and J 3 bases; bases outside gene matches: 6. Germline assignment: CDR1 SGHRS and CDR2 YFSETQ. The CDR3 protein is CASSGQGLGYEQYF. CDR3 nucleotide sequence: TGCGCCAGCAGCGGACAGGGATTGGGCTACGAGCAGTACTTC.

This clonotype was counted between two and nine times. The DNA of the CDR3 is TGTGCCAGTAGTATCGACCCCCCCGGACAGTACCACACCGGGGAGCTGTTTTTT. Residues: CASSIDPPGQYHTGELFF. The rearrangement uses TRBV19 and TRBJ2-2, with a possible D match to TRBD1 (6 bases). CDR1 is LNHDA, CDR2 SQIVND, per germline (reference sequence). Trimming removed 3 bases from V and 3 bases from J, with 20 bases in between. The length of the CDR3 is 18 residues.

This clonotype was counted ten times or more. This chain joins TRBV28 and TRBJ2-3; D uncertain. Trimming took 6 bases from V and 6 from J, leaving 22 bases between them. CDR1 is MDHEN, CDR2 SYDVKM, per germline. This CDR3 is 16 amino acids long. The CDR3 region is CASRTPSAPTRDTQYF. In DNA form, the CDR3 reads TGTGCCAGCAGAACTCCCAGCGCTCCCACCCGGGATACGCAGTATTTT.

A remark on this clonotype: Germline is not matched at one junction end, which may reflect a read error. The chain links TRBV5-1 to TRBJ2-7; 7 bases map to TRBD2. Germline V lookup: CDR1 SGHRS, CDR2 YFSETQ. This CDR3 comprises 16 residues. This CDR3 reads CASSLGDTSEPYEQCF. The CDR3 DNA follows: TGCGCCAGCAGCTTGGGCGACACTAGCGAGCCCTACGAGCAGTGCTTC.

The chain recombines TRBV20-1 with TRBJ2-5, with 8 bases identical to TRBD1. In germline, CDR1 is DFQATT, CDR2 SNEGSKA (reference sequence). The CDR3 has 16 amino acids. The trim removed 0 bases at V and 5 bases at J, leaving 11 bases unmatched. CDR3 sequence (DNA): TGCAGTGCTAGAGACTTCAGGGGGCCGGATCCCGAGACCCAGTACTTC. It encodes CSARDFRGPDPETQYF.

This clonotype was seen many times. The chain couples TRBV5-6 to TRBJ2-7, with 8 bases matching TRBD1. The germline CDR1 and CDR2 sequences are SGHDT and YYEEEE. This CDR3 contains 14 residues. The V gene end was trimmed by 5 bases and the J gene end by 2 bases; junction bases not matched to a gene: 6. For the CDR3, the DNA is TGTGCCAGCAGACGCGGACAGGGCGCCTACGAGCAGTACTTC. The encoded protein is CASRRGQGAYEQYF.

The rearrangement uses TRBV30 and TRBJ2-3; 9 bases fit TRBD2. The CDR3 extends over 17 amino acids. Trimming cost V 0 bases and J 0 bases; bases outside gene matches: 7. Germline V gene sequence: CDR1 GTSNPN, CDR2 SVGIG (reference sequence). The CDR3 region has the DNA TGTGCCTGGAGTGTACGGCCTAGCGGGAAAAGCACAGATACGCAGTATTTT. Protein sequence: CAWSVRPSGKSTDTQYF.

V and J are TRBV6-2 or TRBV6-3 and TRBJ2-1; 12 bases map to TRBD1. The V segment lost 4 bases and the J segment 10 bases; nucleotides outside the gene matches: 5. The CDR3 is 14 amino acids. From germline, CDR1 is MNHEY and CDR2 SVGEGT. CDR3 nucleotides: TGTGCCAGCAGTTTCTCCGGGACAGGGGGCGAGCAGTTCTTC. Translation gives CASSFSGTGGEQFF.

Only a few counts were recorded for this clonotype. The chain links TRBV28 to TRBJ2-5, with D unclear. This CDR3 is built from 16 residues. Between the trimmed V and J ends, which lost 4 bases and 4 bases, there was a span of 19 bases. Looked up from germline, CDR1 is MDHEN and CDR2 is SYDVKM. The CDR3 protein is CASSSRSANPGETQYF. The CDR3 region has the DNA TGTGCCAGCAGTTCGCGTTCGGCCAATCCGGGAGAGACCCAGTACTTC.

This clonotype was seen ten or more times. This sequence joins TRBV2 and TRBJ2-1; D remains ambiguous. Germline V CDR1 and CDR2: SNHLY, FYNNEI. The V and J ends lost 6 bases and 12 bases respectively, with 21 bases between them. The CDR3 has 14 residues. The DNA of the CDR3 is TGTGCCAGCAGCGGTGATATCTTCCTCTCCGGGCAGTTCTTC. Protein sequence: CASSGDIFLSGQFF.

This clonotype was observed many times. V usage is TRBV7-9 and J usage is TRBJ2-7, with D maybe TRBD1 (6 bases). V lost 5 bases, J lost 2 bases, and 16 bases lay in between. Germline V CDR1 and CDR2: SEHNR, FQNEAQ (reference sequence). The CDR3 covers 15 residues. CDR3 in DNA: TGTGCCAGCAGCCCCTCAACAGGGTCCCCCTACGAGCAGTACTTC. It is translated as CASSPSTGSPYEQYF.